This T cell receptor (beta chain) came from a study of cytomegalovirus exposure and HLA in healthy donors. PCR amplification relied on 60 Vbeta primers (plus 13 Jbeta primers). Only in-frame clones appear in the TCRdb table, and some are missing; sequencing was by immunoSEQ multiplex PCR. The table includes 95,000 to 150,000 clones, about three quarters detected once. There are a few counts of this clone. The CDR3 is 14 amino acids. V was pared by 5 bases and J by 4 bases, with 6 bases of the junction left unmatched. Germline CDR1 is SGHTA and CDR2 is FQGNSA. Sequencing used PBMCs. This receptor was taken from a young woman in good health and CMV-seropositive. The gene calls are TRBV7-2 and TRBJ1-1; 8 bases line up with TRBD1. CDR3 sequence: CASSITGGGTEAFF. DNA for the CDR3: TGTGCCAGCAGCATTACAGGGGGGGGCACTGAAGCTTTCTTT. Full variable domain (rest looked up from reference TRBV7-2 and TRBJ1-1): GAGVSQSPSNKVTEKGKDVELRCDPISGHTALYWYRQSLGQGLEFLIYFQGNSAPDKSGLPSDRFSAERTGGSVSTLTIQRTQQEDSAVYLCASSITGGGTEAFFGQGTRLTVV.